Included here is one T cell receptor beta chain sequence, with context. Germline loops: CDR1 SGHNT, CDR2 YYREEE (reference sequence). The CDR3 totals 16 residues. Germline trimming cut 3 bases from V and 1 base from J; bases unmatched to any gene: 8. The sample belongs to a study of shared clonotypes between healthy human individuals. The repertoire was sequenced with immunoSEQ multiplex PCR; TCRdb's copy has only in-frame clones and lacks some. The table shows about 680,000 clones, with around 72% occurring only once. Material for sequencing was memory CD4+ T cells sorted from blood. Subset given: CD45RA-negative fraction. The genes are TRBV5-4 and TRBJ2-3; 7 bases are a match to TRBD2. The TCR was taken from a woman in her 30s in good health. CDR3 nucleotide sequence: TGTGCCAGCAGCTGGGCCCGGGGAGGGGGCACAGATACGCAGTATTTT. Residues: CASSWARGGGTDTQYF. Using reference TRBV5-4 and TRBJ2-3 for the parts outside the CDR3, the full variable domain is ETGVTQSPTHLIKTRGQQVTLRCSSQSGHNTVSWYQQALGQGPQFIFQYYREEENGRGNFPPRFSGLQFPNYSSELNVNALELDDSALYLCASSWARGGGTDTQYFGPGTRLTVL.